These 28 T cell receptor beta chains were all obtained from the same sample, sequenced in a study of siplizumab effects on memory and regulatory T cells. Profiled with immunoSEQ multiplex PCR; TCRdb holds only in-frame clones, not every one. Of more than 85,000 clones in the sample, more than 85% were seen once. Material: CD4+ T cells sorted from blood. These receptors all come from a human donor in good health. Some clones in this sample may be carry-over from other donors' samples.

V and J are TRBV19 and TRBJ2-3; 10 bases match TRBD2. The CDR3 is made up of 16 amino acids. Germline V lookup: CDR1 LNHDA, CDR2 SQIVND (reference sequence). With 6 bases clipped from V and 1 base from J, the junction kept 7 bases outside the gene matches. As DNA, the CDR3 is TGTGCCAGTAGCAGGACTAGCGGAGGGGGCACAGATACGCAGTATTTT. As protein: CASSRTSGGGTDTQYF.

V is TRBV6-1 and J is TRBJ1-2; 11 bases map to TRBD1. This CDR3 has 13 amino acids. V was pared by 5 bases and J by 8 bases, with 4 bases of the junction left unmatched. Germline assignment: CDR1 MNHNS and CDR2 SASEGT. This CDR3 is CASSPDRGRGYTF. The CDR3 nucleotides are TGTGCCAGCAGTCCGGACAGGGGGCGAGGCTACACCTTC.

This chain connects TRBV5-1 to TRBJ2-2; tentatively, D is TRBD1 (5 bases). Germline CDR1 reads SGHRS; CDR2 reads YFSETQ. Trimming took off 1 base at V and 6 bases at J, with 13 bases between the two ends. The CDR3 consists of 15 residues. Here the CDR3 DNA reads TGCGCCAGCAGCTTGACGCAGGGTCGGGCCGGGGAGCTGTTTTTT. This sequence encodes CASSLTQGRAGELFF.

The chain is built from TRBV19 and TRBJ1-3; D may be TRBD1 (5 bases). V lost 11 bases, J lost 0 bases, and 14 bases lay in between. The germline V gene has CDR1 LNHDA and CDR2 SQIVND (reference sequence). There are 14 residues in the CDR3. The CDR3 here is CASFGGISGNTIYF. The CDR3 DNA reads TGTGCCTCCTTTGGGGGTATCTCTGGAAACACCATATATTTT.

This sequence joins TRBV6-1 and TRBJ2-7, with 7 bases lining up with TRBD1. Germline CDR1 reads MNHNS; CDR2 reads SASEGT. This CDR3 is 14 amino acids long. Trimming cost V 10 bases and J 2 bases; bases outside gene matches: 11. The CDR3 spells CATEINRGTYEQYF. CDR3 nucleotide sequence: TGTGCCACCGAGATAAACAGGGGCACCTACGAGCAGTACTTC.

This clone was picked up one time. The chain couples TRBV7-2 to TRBJ2-2; 7 bases are shared with TRBD2. Germline trimming cut 5 bases from V and 7 bases from J; bases unmatched to any gene: 16. From germline, CDR1 is SGHTA and CDR2 FQGNSA. This CDR3 comprises 17 residues. In DNA, the CDR3 is TGTGCCAGCAGCCCTTTTTGGGGCGGGAGTTCGGACGGGGAGCTGTTTTTT. As protein: CASSPFWGGSSDGELFF. Full variable domain (outside the CDR3, taken from reference TRBV7-2 and TRBJ2-2): GAGVSQSPSNKVTEKGKDVELRCDPISGHTALYWYRQSLGQGLEFLIYFQGNSAPDKSGLPSDRFSAERTGGSVSTLTIQRTQQEDSAVYLCASSPFWGGSSDGELFFGEGSRLTVL.

J is TRBJ1-4 and V is TRBV5-1; 8 nucleotides agree with TRBD1. This CDR3 has 16 amino acids. J lost 7 bases, V lost 3 bases, and 11 bases had no gene match. Per germline, CDR1 SGHRS and CDR2 YFSETQ. The CDR3 protein is CASSWSFRDRGEKLFF. DNA for the CDR3: TGCGCCAGCAGCTGGAGCTTTAGAGACAGGGGTGAAAAACTGTTTTTT.

V is TRBV27 and J is TRBJ2-7; D is possibly TRBD1 (6 bases). Trimming pared 6 bases from V and 3 bases from J, leaving 21 bases between. CDR3 size: 16 residues. Germline CDR1 is MNHEY and CDR2 is SMNVEV (reference sequence). The CDR3 protein is CASSPDRQGPHYEQYF. CDR3 in DNA: TGTGCCAGCAGCCCCGATCGGCAGGGGCCTCACTACGAGCAGTACTTC.

V and J are TRBV5-1 and TRBJ2-5, with TRBD1 matching over 7 bases. The CDR3 is made up of 16 amino acids. Germline CDR1 and CDR2: SGHRS and YFSETQ. The V gene end was trimmed by 4 bases and the J gene end by 2 bases; junction bases not matched to a gene: 11. CDR3: CASSITTGSIQETQYF. CDR3 sequence (DNA): TGCGCCAGCAGCATAACGACAGGGTCGATACAAGAGACCCAGTACTTC.

V usage is TRBV6-1 and J usage is TRBJ1-2; 7 nucleotides align to TRBD1. Germline CDR1 reads MNHNS; CDR2 reads SASEGT. The CDR3 extends over 14 amino acids. The J segment lost 4 bases and the V segment lost 6 bases, leaving 8 bases of the junction unmatched. The CDR3 loop reads CASSQGDSAYGYTF. The DNA for the CDR3 is TGTGCCAGCAGCCAGGGGGACAGTGCCTATGGCTACACCTTC.

The rearrangement uses TRBV28 and TRBJ2-7; no definite D call. The V gene's germline CDR1 is MDHEN and CDR2 SYDVKM. CDR3 length: 13 amino acids. V was shortened by 8 bases and J by 4 bases, with 15 bases between the two germline ends. The CDR3 region has the DNA TGTGCCAGCTCCCTCTCCCCCCTTTACGAGCAGTACTTC. This gives the protein CASSLSPLYEQYF.

Ten or more counts support this clone. This sequence joins TRBV7-3 and TRBJ1-2; D is undetermined. From germline, CDR1 is SGHTA and CDR2 FQGTGA. CDR3 length: 16 residues. Trimming took 5 bases from V and 7 from J, leaving 23 bases between them. The CDR3 reads CASSPGVLLREGGYTF. CDR3 nucleotides: TGTGCCAGCAGCCCAGGCGTCTTGTTACGAGAAGGTGGCTACACCTTC.

The chain joins TRBV29-1 to TRBJ1-2; TRBD1 might be the D (6 bases). Germline CDR1 SQVTM, CDR2 ANQGSEA. Deletions cut 3 bases from V and 4 bases from J, with 12 bases between. There are 13 residues in the CDR3. CDR3 bases: TGCAGCGTTGACCCAGGGGACCGCTATGGCTACACCTTC. Its translation is CSVDPGDRYGYTF. Complete variable domain (other parts from reference TRBV29-1 and TRBJ1-2): SAVISQKPSRDICQRGTSLTIQCQVDSQVTMMFWYRQQPGQSLTLIATANQGSEATYESGFVIDKFPISRPNLTFSTLTVSNMSPEDSSIYLCSVDPGDRYGYTFGSGTRLTVV.

This chain links TRBV5-1 with TRBJ2-3; TRBD2 aligns across 7 bases. With V trimmed by 3 bases and J by 1 base, 2 bases remained unmatched. The germline V gene has CDR1 SGHRS and CDR2 YFSETQ. The CDR3 loop spans 14 amino acids. The CDR3 protein is CASSWAGGTDTQYF. The CDR3, as DNA: TGCGCCAGCAGCTGGGCGGGAGGCACAGATACGCAGTATTTT.

This chain links TRBV30 with TRBJ1-1; D not resolved. Germline assignment: CDR1 GTSNPN and CDR2 SVGIG (reference sequence). The V end lost 5 bases, the J end lost 2 bases, and 12 bases lay between the germline ends. This CDR3 is 13 amino acids long. The CDR3 protein is CAWSDGENTEAFF. The CDR3 nucleotides read TGTGCCTGGTCCGACGGTGAAAACACTGAAGCTTTCTTT.

This clone was observed a single time. V usage is TRBV7-9 and J usage is TRBJ2-1; D is unclear. The germline V gene encodes CDR1 SEHNR and CDR2 FQNEAQ (reference sequence). V lost 0 bases, J lost 7 bases, and 1 base lay in between. The CDR3 covers 11 residues. The CDR3: CASSLANEQFF. CDR3 nucleotide sequence: TGTGCCAGCAGCTTAGCGAATGAGCAGTTCTTC.

The gene calls are TRBV7-6 and TRBJ2-7; 7 bases align to TRBD1. CDR1 and CDR2 from the germline V gene are SGHVS and FNYEAQ. Trimming at V came to 5 bases and at J to 11 bases, leaving 6 bases not matched to a gene. The CDR3 runs to 11 residues. DNA for the CDR3: TGTGCCAGCAGCCTCGACAGGGAGAAGTACTTC. It is translated as CASSLDREKYF.

The genes are TRBV7-3 and TRBJ2-7, with 7 bases that match TRBD1. V lost 2 bases and J lost 2; bases outside the gene matches: 6. The CDR3 is 15 amino acids. The germline CDR1 and CDR2 sequences are SGHTA and FQGTGA. CDR3 region: CASSLGQAPTYEQYF. The CDR3, as DNA: TGTGCCAGCAGCTTAGGACAGGCCCCCACCTACGAGCAGTACTTC.

The V call is TRBV7-2, the J call TRBJ2-1; 9 nucleotides align to TRBD2. The CDR3 runs 15 residues. The ends lost 4 bases at V and 7 bases at J; junction bases unmatched: 8. Germline V gene data show CDR1 as SGHTA and CDR2 as FQGNSA. The CDR3 reads CASSYSGSGVNEQFF. The CDR3 DNA reads TGTGCCAGCAGCTATAGCGGGAGTGGCGTTAATGAGCAGTTCTTC.

The chain carries TRBV6-1 and TRBJ2-2; 12 bases are a match to TRBD2. In germline, CDR1 is MNHNS, CDR2 SASEGT. This CDR3 is 16 amino acids long. After removal of 4 bases from V and 6 bases from J, the junction contained 6 bases not matched to a gene. The DNA for the CDR3 is TGTGCCAGCAGTGCAAGGCTAGCGGGAGGGGCCGGGGAGCTGTTTTTT. Its protein is CASSARLAGGAGELFF.

The chain links TRBV2 to TRBJ2-5; D perhaps matches TRBD2 (6 bases). The CDR3 is 18 amino acids. Between the trimmed V and J ends, which lost 4 bases and 0 bases, there was a span of 21 bases. Germline loops: CDR1 SNHLY, CDR2 FYNNEI. CDR3 loop: CASSVGLVGTGDQETQYF. In DNA, the CDR3 is TGTGCCAGCAGTGTAGGTCTTGTGGGGACGGGGGACCAAGAGACCCAGTACTTC.

This clone was recorded once. J is TRBJ2-5 and V is TRBV5-1; D gene ambiguous. The CDR3 is 15 amino acids. V dropped 4 bases and J dropped 2 bases, with 15 bases sitting between them. Germline V gene data show CDR1 as SGHRS and CDR2 as YFSETQ. CDR3 in amino acids: CASSKGVTIQETQYF. CDR3 bases: TGCGCCAGCAGCAAGGGCGTCACAATACAAGAGACCCAGTACTTC.

This clone is categorized as medium-sized (0.01 to 0.1%). The chain uses TRBV5-8 and TRBJ1-2; tentative D call: TRBD1 (5 bases). Germline V CDR1 and CDR2: SGHTS, YDEGEE. This CDR3 has 15 amino acids. Trimming took off 2 bases at V and 8 bases at J, with 19 bases between the two ends. The chain's CDR3 is CASSFTSGARGGYTF. In DNA form, the CDR3 reads TGTGCCAGCAGCTTTACGTCCGGGGCGCGTGGAGGCTACACCTTC.

The chain carries TRBV5-1 and TRBJ2-2, with a weak D call TRBD2 (5 bases). The germline V gene has CDR1 SGHRS and CDR2 YFSETQ. Between the trimmed V and J ends, which lost 0 bases and 3 bases, there was a span of 12 bases. This CDR3 comprises 16 residues. The CDR3 reads CASSLEPGVDTGELFF. The CDR3, as DNA: TGCGCCAGCAGCTTGGAGCCCGGGGTTGACACCGGGGAGCTGTTTTTT. The whole variable domain, filled in from reference TRBV5-1 and TRBJ2-2, reads KAGVTQTPRYLIKTRGQQVTLSCSPISGHRSVSWYQQTPGQGLQFLFEYFSETQRNKGNFPGRFSGRQFSNSRSEMNVSTLELGDSALYLCASSLEPGVDTGELFFGEGSRLTVL.

The chain employs TRBV5-5 and TRBJ2-5, with a tentative D call TRBD1 (5 bases). V lost 4 bases, J lost 0 bases, and 10 bases lay in between. Germline CDR1 reads SGHKS; CDR2 reads YYEKEE (reference sequence). CDR3 size: 14 residues. DNA of the CDR3: TGTGCCAGCAGCGCAACAGGTCACCAAGAGACCCAGTACTTC. This sequence encodes CASSATGHQETQYF.

The chain combines TRBV9 with TRBJ2-7; TRBD2 is a possible D gene (5 bases). V lost 0 bases and J lost 3, with 16 bases in between. Germline CDR1 and CDR2: SGDLS and YYNGEE. The CDR3 consists of 16 residues. The DNA for the CDR3 is TGTGCCAGCAGCGTAGACCCCCTTGAGGGAATCTACGAGCAGTACTTC. Translated, it gives CASSVDPLEGIYEQYF.

The chain combines TRBV28 with TRBJ2-7; D is perhaps TRBD2 (7 bases). The germline V and J ends were trimmed by 7 bases and 6 bases, with 22 bases remaining between them. CDR3 size: 15 residues. The germline gives CDR1 MDHEN, CDR2 SYDVKM. CDR3 residues: CASNTRGGALLEQYF. Here the CDR3 DNA reads TGTGCCAGCAACACGAGAGGGGGGGCGCTTCTCGAGCAGTACTTC.

J is TRBJ2-7 and V is TRBV28, with 10 bases identical to TRBD2. Per germline, CDR1 MDHEN and CDR2 SYDVKM. The V gene end was trimmed by 5 bases and the J gene end by 4 bases; junction bases not matched to a gene: 8. The CDR3 is 15 residues long. The CDR3 DNA reads as TGTGCCAGCAGTATCGCTAGCGGGAGAAGGTACGAGCAGTACTTC. This translates into CASSIASGRRYEQYF. Using reference TRBV28 and TRBJ2-7 for the parts outside the CDR3, the full variable domain is DVKVTQSSRYLVKRTGEKVFLECVQDMDHENMFWYRQDPGLGLRLIYFSYDVKMKEKGDIPEGYSVSREKKERFSLILESASTNQTSMYLCASSIASGRRYEQYFGPGTRLTVT.